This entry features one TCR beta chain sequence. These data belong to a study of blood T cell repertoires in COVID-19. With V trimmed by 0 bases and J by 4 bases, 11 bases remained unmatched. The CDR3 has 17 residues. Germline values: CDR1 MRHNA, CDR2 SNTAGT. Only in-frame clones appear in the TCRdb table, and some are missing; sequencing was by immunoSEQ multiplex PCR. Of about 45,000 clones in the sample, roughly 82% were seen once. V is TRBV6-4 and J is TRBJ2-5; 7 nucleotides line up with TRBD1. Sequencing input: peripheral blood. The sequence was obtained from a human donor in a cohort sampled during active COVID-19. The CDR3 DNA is TGTGCCAGCAGTGACTCGAAGGAAGACAGGGCGATAGAGACCCAGTACTTC. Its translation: CASSDSKEDRAIETQYF.